A selection of T cell receptor beta chains follows, all from one sample in a study of T cell repertoires in cytomegalovirus infection. TCRdb re-analysed the reads in MiXCR, keeping a single row per CDR3 protein. This sample has 450,000 to 650,000 distinct CDR3 sequences, with more than 25% found just once. Source material: PBMCs. Every receptor here comes from a human donor in good health (CMV status not recorded). Some clones in this sample may be carry-over from other donors' samples. Each CDR3 is given with its conserved first and last residue. D genes are given only for firm matches. Rows give clone size only sometimes, using once, few, many, or a class for an expanded clone.

j_gene | len | v_gene | abundance | d_gene | CDR3nt | CDR3aa
TRBJ2-7 | 14 | TRBV20-1 | few | TRBD2 | TGCAGTGCCGAAGGACTAGCGGGCTCCTACGAGCAGTACTTC | CSAEGLAGSYEQYF
TRBJ2-3 | 13 | TRBV7-2 | many | . | TGTGCCAGCAGCCTTCCTCCTACAGATACGCAGTATTTT | CASSLPPTDTQYF
TRBJ2-7 | 15 | TRBV7-3 | . | TRBD1 | TGTGCCAGCAGCTTATCCGGGACAGGGAGGTACGAGCAGTACTTC | CASSLSGTGRYEQYF
TRBJ2-1 | 13 | TRBV25-1 | . | TRBD2 | TGTGCCAGCTCCCCAGCGGGACTAGGGGAGCAGTTCTTC | CASSPAGLGEQFF
TRBJ1-5 | 17 | TRBV10-3 | . | TRBD1 | TGTGCCATCAGTGAGATGCCAGGGGGTTCGGGCAATCAGCCCCAGCATTTT | CAISEMPGGSGNQPQHF
TRBJ2-1 | 14 | TRBV5-1 | many | . | TGCGCCAGCAGCCCGGCGGTAACCTACAATGAGCAGTTCTTC | CASSPAVTYNEQFF
TRBJ2-1 | 17 | TRBV24-1 | few | TRBD1 | TGTGCCACCAGTGATGCCCCCGGGACAGGGACGCACAATGAGCAGTTCTTC | CATSDAPGTGTHNEQFF
TRBJ2-7 | 12 | TRBV20-1 | . | . | TGCAGTGCTAGCAGCTCCGGGAACGAGCAGTACTTC | CSASSSGNEQYF
TRBJ1-2 | 13 | TRBV12-3/TRBV12-4 | few | . | TGTGCCAGCAGCATTTCGGGGTTTGGTGGCTACACCTTC | CASSISGFGGYTF
TRBJ2-7 | 16 | TRBV5-1 | . | TRBD2 | TGCGCCAGCAGCTCGGGACTAGCGGGGTCAACTTACGAGCAGTACTTC | CASSSGLAGSTYEQYF
TRBJ1-4 | 15 | TRBV5-6 | few | TRBD1 | TGTGCCAGCAGCTTGTTGGGGACAGGGAGGGAAAAACTGTTTTTT | CASSLLGTGREKLFF
TRBJ2-3 | 16 | TRBV7-2 | . | . | TGTGCCAGCAGCTTAGGTCTAGCTGCTAGCACAGATACGCAGTATTTT | CASSLGLAASTDTQYF
TRBJ2-3 | 17 | TRBV7-2 | few | TRBD2 | TGTGCCAGCAGCTTAAGAGCGGGGAGGGAAGTGCCAGATACGCAGTATTTT | CASSLRAGREVPDTQYF
TRBJ2-5 | 15 | TRBV12-3/TRBV12-4 | many | TRBD2 | TGTGCCAGCAGTTTCGGGGTAGCGGGAGTAGAGACCCAGTACTTC | CASSFGVAGVETQYF
TRBJ2-5 | 15 | TRBV10-3 | . | . | TGTGCCATCAGTGAGTCGGTAGACGGCGGGGAGACCCAGTACTTC | CAISESVDGGETQYF
TRBJ1-2 | 15 | TRBV7-2 | many | TRBD1 | TGTGCCAGCAGTCTTACCCCCCGACAGGGCTATGGCTACACCTTC | CASSLTPRQGYGYTF
TRBJ1-3 | 15 | TRBV28 | once | . | TGTGCCAGCAGAACCCCGGGAAACTCTGGAAACACCATATATTTT | CASRTPGNSGNTIYF
TRBJ2-7 | 15 | TRBV14 | few | TRBD1 | TGTGCCAGCAGCCACGGACAGGGGAACAACTACGAGCAGTACTTC | CASSHGQGNNYEQYF
TRBJ2-1 | 17 | TRBV20-1 | few | TRBD2 | TGCAGTGCAAATAAAGCCGGACGAAGCGGGAGGGACAATGAGCAGTTCTTC | CSANKAGRSGRDNEQFF
TRBJ2-1 | 16 | TRBV20-1 | once | . | TGCAGTGCTAGAGATATTTCGGGAGCCCCCGCGCGTGAGCAGTTCTTC | CSARDISGAPAREQFF
TRBJ2-1 | 11 | TRBV7-6 | many | . | TGTGCCAGCAGCTCCAACAATGAGCAGTTCTTC | CASSSNNEQFF
TRBJ2-7 | 13 | TRBV6-2/TRBV6-3 | few | . | TGTGCCAGCAGTGAGGACTCACCCTACGAGCAGTACTTC | CASSEDSPYEQYF
TRBJ2-1 | 14 | TRBV27 | few | . | TGTGCCAGCAGTTCCCGGGACTTGTACAATGAGCAGTTCTTC | CASSSRDLYNEQFF
TRBJ1-1 | 11 | TRBV19 | few | . | TGTGCCAGTAGTATGAGCACTGAAGCTTTCTTT | CASSMSTEAFF
TRBJ2-3 | 14 | TRBV12-3/TRBV12-4 | few | TRBD2 | TGTGCCAGCAGTTTAGGCCCTAGCGGAGATACGCAGTATTTT | CASSLGPSGDTQYF
TRBJ2-1 | 17 | TRBV10-3 | . | TRBD2 | TGTGCCATCAAGGGCCCCCGGCGGGGGAGATTCTACAATGAGCAGTTCTTC | CAIKGPRRGRFYNEQFF
TRBJ2-3 | 15 | TRBV10-3 | few | . | TGTGCCATCAGTGATAGTAGGACTAGCACAGATACGCAGTATTTT | CAISDSRTSTDTQYF
TRBJ2-1 | 14 | TRBV7-7 | . | . | TGTGCTAGCAGCTTACTTGGATCGGGGGATGAGCAGTTCTTC | CASSLLGSGDEQFF
TRBJ1-2 | 14 | TRBV7-9 | few | TRBD1 | TGTGCCAGCAGCCCCGGGACAGGAGGATCCGGCTACACCTTC | CASSPGTGGSGYTF
TRBJ1-2 | 15 | TRBV7-9 | few | TRBD1 | TGTGCCAGCAGCTTAGCGCCCGGACAGGCTTCCGGCTACACCTTC | CASSLAPGQASGYTF
TRBJ2-7 | 11 | TRBV20-1 | . | . | TGCAGTGCTAGAGTACAGTACGAGCAGTACTTC | CSARVQYEQYF
TRBJ2-5 | 13 | TRBV7-2 | many | . | TGTGCCAGCAGCTTATCCTCGGGAGAGACCCAGTACTTC | CASSLSSGETQYF
TRBJ2-1 | 15 | TRBV28 | . | . | TGTGCCAGCACAAGCCCCCGGGGCTCCTACAATGAGCAGTTCTTC | CASTSPRGSYNEQFF
TRBJ2-3 | 11 | TRBV30 | once | . | TGTGCCTGGAGTGTAAAGGGAACGCAGTATTTT | CAWSVKGTQYF